A single sample gave rise to the 32 T cell receptor beta chains below, sequenced in a study of cytomegalovirus exposure and HLA in healthy donors. PCR involved 60 Vbeta and 13 Jbeta primers. This table comes from immunoSEQ multiplex PCR, and its TCRdb copy is limited to in-frame clones, with some not included. This table has approximately 190,000 clones, around 83% appearing once. The material sequenced was PBMCs. These receptors all stem from a man in his forties or fifties in good health and CMV-seropositive.

The rearrangement links TRBV6-1 to TRBJ2-1; TRBD2 matches 13 bases. The CDR3 length is 14 residues. Trimming at V came to 8 bases and at J to 7 bases, leaving 5 bases not matched to a gene. Looked up from germline, CDR1 is MNHNS and CDR2 is SASEGT. CDR3 in amino acids: CASWTSGRKNEQFF. CDR3 in DNA: TGTGCCAGCTGGACTAGCGGGAGAAAGAATGAGCAGTTCTTC.

J is TRBJ2-5 and V is TRBV11-2; 7 bases fit TRBD2. The V and J ends lost 4 bases and 5 bases, in that order; junction bases with no gene match: 4. The V gene's germline CDR1 is SGHAT and CDR2 FQNNGV. The CDR3 covers 13 residues. The CDR3 DNA reads TGTGCCAGCAGCTCGACTAGCAGGGAGACCCAGTACTTC. Its protein product is CASSSTSRETQYF.

This clone was observed once. V gene TRBV6-6 combines with J gene TRBJ2-4; D is possibly TRBD1 (5 bases). The germline V and J ends were trimmed by 2 bases and 0 bases, with 11 bases remaining between them. The CDR3 runs to 16 residues. CDR1 and CDR2 (germline): MNHNY, SVGAGI (reference sequence). CDR3 nucleotide sequence: TGTGCCAGCAGTTACGACAGTGGTGGAGCCAAAAACATTCAGTACTTC. Translating gives CASSYDSGGAKNIQYF.

The rearrangement links TRBV27 to TRBJ1-3; 7 bases align to TRBD1. V trimming: 5 bases; J trimming: 0 bases; junction bases outside the gene matches: 10. Germline V lookup: CDR1 MNHEY, CDR2 SMNVEV (reference sequence). The CDR3 consists of 17 residues. The CDR3 is CASSDLGRGPSGNTIYF. The CDR3 DNA sequence: TGTGCCAGCAGTGACCTCGGGAGGGGGCCCTCTGGAAACACCATATATTTT.

The V and J genes are TRBV2 and TRBJ2-2; 8 nucleotides match TRBD2. The germline V gene has CDR1 SNHLY and CDR2 FYNNEI. The CDR3 is 14 amino acids. Trimming took 7 bases from V and 3 from J; bases not matched to a gene: 4. The CDR3 sequence is CASTPGGDTGELFF. DNA of the CDR3: TGTGCCAGCACTCCCGGGGGGGACACCGGGGAGCTGTTTTTT. Complete variable domain (other parts from reference TRBV2 and TRBJ2-2): EPEVTQTPSHQVTQMGQEVILRCVPISNHLYFYWYRQILGQKVEFLVSFYNNEISEKSEIFDDQFSVERPDGSNFTLKIRSTKLEDSAMYFCASTPGGDTGELFFGEGSRLTVL.

The rearrangement joins TRBV6-5 to TRBJ2-6; D gene unclear. Germline loops: CDR1 MNHEY, CDR2 SVGAGI. This CDR3 has 14 amino acids. Trimming took off 6 bases at V and 4 bases at J, with 10 bases between the two ends. CDR3 sequence (DNA): TGTGCCAGCAGCGGGTTGAGCGGGGCCAACGTCCTGACTTTC. Translated: CASSGLSGANVLTF.

The rearrangement links TRBV7-2 to TRBJ2-2; unclear D gene. The CDR3 is 16 residues long. Germline V gives CDR1 SGHTA, CDR2 FQGNSA. V lost 1 base to trimming and J lost 2 bases, with 11 bases between them. For the CDR3, the DNA is TGTGCCAGCAGCTTAGGTAGTTCCCCTAACACCGGGGAGCTGTTTTTT. Protein: CASSLGSSPNTGELFF.

The rearrangement joins TRBV19 to TRBJ2-7; TRBD1 matches 7 bases. Germline loops: CDR1 LNHDA, CDR2 SQIVND (reference sequence). The CDR3 length is 13 residues. The J segment lost 6 bases and the V segment lost 1 base, leaving 3 bases of the junction unmatched. The CDR3, as DNA: TGTGCCAGTAGTATAGCATCAGGGGGCGAGCAGTACTTC. Residues: CASSIASGGEQYF.

This clone was counted once. The V call is TRBV6-5, the J call TRBJ2-1; TRBD2 aligns across 8 bases. The length of the CDR3 is 16 residues. From germline, CDR1 is MNHEY and CDR2 SVGAGI. V trimming: 0 bases; J trimming: 9 bases; junction bases outside the gene matches: 10. In DNA, the CDR3 is TGTGCCAGCAGTTACTCCGTGGGCGGGGGGAGAGGTGAGCAGTTCTTC. Its translation: CASSYSVGGGRGEQFF.

The V gene is TRBV18, the J gene TRBJ1-2, with a tentative D call TRBD1 (6 bases). V was trimmed by 8 bases and J by 0 bases, leaving 13 bases between them. Germline V CDR1 and CDR2: KGHSH, LQKENI. The CDR3 spans 14 residues. The CDR3 bases are TGTGCCAGCACCCCCGGGACACCTAACTATGGCTACACCTTC. Its protein is CASTPGTPNYGYTF.

This clone turned up a few times. The rearrangement uses TRBV5-4 and TRBJ1-2, with D perhaps matching TRBD1 (6 bases). V was trimmed by 2 bases and J by 8 bases, leaving 13 bases between them. There are 13 residues in the CDR3. CDR1 SGHNT and CDR2 YYREEE come from the germline V gene (reference sequence). CDR3 bases: TGTGCCAGCAGCTTACAGGGAGTTAAGGGCTACACCTTC. Its translation: CASSLQGVKGYTF.

This chain uses TRBV28 with TRBJ1-1; the match to TRBD1 covers 10 bases. The CDR3 consists of 16 residues. V lost 4 bases to trimming and J lost 1 base; unmatched junction nucleotides: 6. Looked up from germline, CDR1 is MDHEN and CDR2 is SYDVKM. CDR3 in amino acids: CASSSGGQGQNTEAFF. CDR3 coding DNA: TGTGCCAGCAGTTCGGGGGGACAGGGGCAGAACACTGAAGCTTTCTTT.

This clone was observed once. The CDR3 region has the DNA TGTGCCAGCAGCCCAACGGGGGGCCGCCAAGAGACCCAGTACTTC. Its translation is CASSPTGGRQETQYF. This sequence joins TRBV5-8 and TRBJ2-5; maybe TRBD2 (7 bases). CDR3 length: 15 residues. Germline lookup yields CDR1 SGHTS and CDR2 YDEGEE. V was cut by 4 bases and J by 1 base, with 14 bases left in between.

This chain uses TRBV29-1 with TRBJ2-7; 7 bases agree with TRBD2. The V and J ends lost 0 bases and 4 bases, in that order; junction bases with no gene match: 6. The CDR3 totals 14 residues. Germline-derived CDR1 and CDR2 are SQVTM and ANQGSEA. This CDR3 reads CSVEDGLGPYEQYF. CDR3 sequence (DNA): TGCAGCGTTGAAGACGGACTAGGGCCATACGAGCAGTACTTC.

V and J are TRBV28 and TRBJ2-1, with D unresolved. The germline gives CDR1 MDHEN, CDR2 SYDVKM. V was trimmed by 5 bases and J by 9 bases, leaving 8 bases between them. The CDR3 is made up of 11 amino acids. Here the CDR3 DNA reads TGTGCCAGCAGTCCTAGAGGTGAGCAGTTCTTC. It is translated as CASSPRGEQFF.

This chain uses TRBV6-1 with TRBJ2-7; maybe TRBD1 (5 bases). Trimming took 6 bases from V and 3 from J, leaving 18 bases between them. The germline gives CDR1 MNHNS, CDR2 SASEGT. The CDR3 has 15 residues. The CDR3, as DNA: TGTGCCAGCAGCAAATTTCCCCACACAGGCTACGAGCAGTACTTC. Protein product: CASSKFPHTGYEQYF.

The chain carries TRBV7-6 and TRBJ2-2; D gene ambiguous. Germline V CDR1 and CDR2: SGHVS, FNYEAQ. V lost 4 bases and J 4 bases, leaving 7 bases between the germline ends. CDR3 length: 13 amino acids. CDR3 sequence reads: CASSSPPTGELFF. The CDR3 DNA is TGTGCCAGCAGCTCTCCCCCCACCGGGGAGCTGTTTTTT.

This clone was counted a single time. The chain uses TRBV11-1 and TRBJ2-5; 14 bases are a match to TRBD2. The CDR3 is 15 amino acids. CDR1 and CDR2 from the germline V gene are SGHAT and FQDESV (reference sequence). V dropped 5 bases and J dropped 3; count of bases not matched to a gene: 2. The CDR3 reads CASSTGLAGEETQYF. The DNA of the CDR3 is TGTGCCAGCAGCACGGGACTAGCGGGAGAAGAGACCCAGTACTTC.

With regard to this clone: At one boundary the junction diverges from the germline segment, which might be a read error. This sequence joins TRBV5-6 and TRBJ1-2; tentative D call: TRBD1 (6 bases). This CDR3 is built from 16 residues. Germline values: CDR1 SGHDT, CDR2 YYEEEE. The CDR3 region has the DNA TGTGCCAGCAGCTTGGAAGTGGCCAGGGGATACTATGGCTACGCCTTC. This translates into CASSLEVARGYYGYAF.

With respect to this clone: Compared with germline, one end of the junction differs, possibly owing to a read error. V gene TRBV6-5 combines with J gene TRBJ1-2; 7 bases are a match to TRBD1. Germline V gene data show CDR1 as MNHEY and CDR2 as SVGAGI. The length of the CDR3 is 11 residues. CDR3 nucleotide sequence: TGTGCCAGCAGTGAATACAGGGACAGTTACTTC. Residues: CASSEYRDSYF.

The chain has TRBV10-3 and TRBJ2-7; TRBD1 matches 7 bases. The V segment lost 3 bases and the J segment 0 bases; nucleotides outside the gene matches: 5. The CDR3 runs to 15 residues. Germline V gene data show CDR1 as ENHRY and CDR2 as SYGVKD. CDR3 in DNA: TGTGCCATCAGTGATGGGACAGCGAGCTCCTACGAGCAGTACTTC. Protein: CAISDGTASSYEQYF.

J is TRBJ2-3 and V is TRBV7-2; 10 positions match TRBD2. The CDR3 runs to 14 residues. CDR1 and CDR2 from the germline V gene are SGHTA and FQGNSA. V dropped 5 bases and J dropped 11; count of bases not matched to a gene: 10. The CDR3 region is CASSPRTSGGKQYF. CDR3 in DNA: TGTGCCAGCAGCCCTCGGACTAGCGGTGGAAAGCAGTATTTT.

V and J are TRBV5-4 and TRBJ1-2, with 8 bases that match TRBD1. The CDR3 runs 17 residues. Trimming at V came to 4 bases and at J to 0 bases, leaving 11 bases not matched to a gene. The germline CDR1 and CDR2 sequences are SGHNT and YYREEE (reference sequence). The CDR3 sequence is CASSLGQGEPTNYGYTF. The CDR3 region has the DNA TGTGCCAGCAGCCTAGGACAGGGAGAACCGACTAACTATGGCTACACCTTC.

The CDR3 nucleotides are TGTGCCAGTAGCACAGGGGTAGGGACCGGGGAGCTGTTTTTT. Its translation: CASSTGVGTGELFF. V and J are TRBV19 and TRBJ2-2, with 7 bases identical to TRBD1. The CDR3 extends over 14 amino acids. CDR1 is LNHDA and CDR2 is SQIVND in the germline V gene (reference sequence). Unmatched junction bases numbered 6, after V lost 6 bases and J lost 5 bases.

The rearrangement links TRBV15 to TRBJ2-1; 9 bases line up with TRBD2. CDR1 is LNHNV, CDR2 YYDKDF, per germline (reference sequence). The CDR3 spans 16 residues. The V segment lost 2 bases and the J segment 3 bases; nucleotides outside the gene matches: 5. The CDR3 bases are TGTGCCACCAGCAGACAACTAGCGGGCGACTACAATGAGCAGTTCTTC. Its protein product is CATSRQLAGDYNEQFF.

The genes are TRBV7-2 and TRBJ2-7, with 7 bases identical to TRBD2. Germline CDR1 and CDR2: SGHTA and FQGNSA. The CDR3 covers 15 residues. After removal of 1 base from V and 4 bases from J, the junction contained 7 bases not matched to a gene. CDR3 nucleotide sequence: TGTGCCAGCAGCTTAGAAAGCGGGGAGTTTTACGAGCAGTACTTC. Protein product: CASSLESGEFYEQYF.

The chain uses TRBV30 and TRBJ2-7; D possibly corresponds to TRBD1 (6 bases). Germline V gene lookup returns CDR1 GTSNPN and CDR2 SVGIG (reference sequence). The CDR3 is 15 amino acids. The V end was cut by 1 base, the J end by 0 bases, with 13 bases between. The CDR3 reads CAWSDPWTASYEQYF. In DNA, the CDR3 is TGTGCCTGGAGTGACCCCTGGACAGCCTCCTACGAGCAGTACTTC.

The V call is TRBV7-9, the J call TRBJ2-3; 8 bases fit TRBD1. Germline V gives CDR1 SEHNR, CDR2 FQNEAQ (reference sequence). V was clipped by 10 bases and J by 3 bases; unmatched bases: 15. The CDR3 contains 16 residues. This chain's CDR3 is CAIPPGGPSVTDTQYF. The CDR3 DNA reads as TGTGCCATTCCGCCAGGGGGCCCCTCCGTAACAGATACGCAGTATTTT.

The chain links TRBV6-4 to TRBJ1-1; no clear D. From germline, CDR1 is MRHNA and CDR2 SNTAGT. Trimming cost V 6 bases and J 2 bases, with 10 bases left between them. The CDR3 totals 13 residues. CDR3 nucleotide sequence: TGTGCCAGCAGCATGACACGTAACACTGAAGCTTTCTTT. Residues: CASSMTRNTEAFF.

The V gene is TRBV23-1, the J gene TRBJ2-1, with a tentative D call TRBD1 (6 bases). TRBV23-1 is an ORF for which the function is uncertain. There are 16 residues in the CDR3. The germline V and J ends were trimmed by 1 base and 9 bases, with 19 bases remaining between them. The CDR3 nucleotides read TGCGCCAGCAGTCAATTCAGGGGCGACGGTATCCGTGAGCAGTTCTTC. Translating gives CASSQFRGDGIREQFF.

This clone was observed a single time. V gene TRBV2 combines with J gene TRBJ1-5, with D possibly matching TRBD1 (6 bases). V lost 5 bases and J 0 bases, leaving 8 bases between the germline ends. From germline, CDR1 is SNHLY and CDR2 FYNNEI. The length of the CDR3 is 14 residues. DNA of the CDR3: TGTGCCAGCAGTCGACAGGATAGCAATCAGCCCCAGCATTTT. Translation gives CASSRQDSNQPQHF.

This clone was observed once. The CDR3 protein is CASSHGGLITSGELAKNIQYF. DNA of the CDR3: TGTGCCAGCAGCCACGGCGGCCTCATCACTAGCGGTGAGCTAGCCAAAAACATTCAGTACTTC. The chain has TRBV4-2 and TRBJ2-4; 8 positions agree with TRBD2. CDR1 LGHNA and CDR2 YNFKEQ come from the germline V gene. With V trimmed by 3 bases and J by 0 bases, 19 bases remained unmatched. The CDR3 has 21 residues.